The entry below gives a single T cell receptor beta chain sequence along with its context. The antigen is undetermined. The data were taken from a study of T cell responses to AZD1222 COVID-19 vaccine. The study, taken as a whole, reports: Spike-specific TCRs gained breadth and depth after people received two AZD1222 doses. Vaccine-associated CD4 TCRs spanned spike, dominant at 160-218 and 743-854. Repertoires were obtained only post-peak T cell response. At study baseline, merely more than 5 AZD1222 recipients were seropositive.

Clones were read by immunoSEQ multiplex PCR, and TCRdb kept only the in-frame ones, dropping some. Among 150,000 or so clones listed, roughly 94% were seen once. The sequenced sample was peripheral blood, obtained on day 0 of AZD1222 vaccination. The TCR comes from an adult in good health.

The CDR3 is CASSQSEGVYGYTF. In DNA, the CDR3 is TGCGCCAGCAGCCAAAGTGAGGGAGTCTATGGCTACACCTTC. V is TRBV5-1 and J is TRBJ1-2; no definite D call. This CDR3 comprises 14 residues. Germline V gene sequence: CDR1 SGHRS, CDR2 YFSETQ. V was trimmed by 4 bases and J by 4 bases, leaving 14 bases between them.